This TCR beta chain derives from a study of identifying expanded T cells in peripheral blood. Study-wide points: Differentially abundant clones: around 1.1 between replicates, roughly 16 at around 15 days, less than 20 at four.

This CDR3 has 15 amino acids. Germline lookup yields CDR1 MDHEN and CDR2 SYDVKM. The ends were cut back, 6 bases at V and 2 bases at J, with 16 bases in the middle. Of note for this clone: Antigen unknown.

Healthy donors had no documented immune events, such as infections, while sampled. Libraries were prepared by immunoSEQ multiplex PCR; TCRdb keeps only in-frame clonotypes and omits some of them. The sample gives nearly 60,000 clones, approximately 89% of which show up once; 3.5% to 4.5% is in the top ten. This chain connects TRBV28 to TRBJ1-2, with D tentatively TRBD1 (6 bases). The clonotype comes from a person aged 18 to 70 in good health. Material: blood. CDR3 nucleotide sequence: TGTGCCAGCAGGCAAACAGGGATTGGGAACTATGGCTACACCTTC. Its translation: CASRQTGIGNYGYTF.